This TCR beta chain was recorded in a study of beta chain features in type 1 diabetes. Study observations and caveats: Sampled from patients, naive, central memory and Treg TCRB repertoires appeared more similar than those sampled from healthy donors. In every one of the four CD4+ subsets, TCRB CDR3s were moderately but significantly shorter in Type 1 diabetes patients. PCR might preferentially amplify shorter templates, equally in patients and controls.

In its sample, this clone was seen once. Its antigen remains unknown. Reverse transcribing all isolated RNA meant expressed TCRB transcripts were sequenced. This table comes from immunoSEQ multiplex PCR, and its TCRdb copy is limited to in-frame clones, with some not included. The sample lists 640,000 or so clones, over 12% occurring once. The authors took one heparinised blood draw, averaging approximately 120 mL, from each donor. Staining for CD45RO/CCR7/CD25/CD127/CD95/CD27 allowed sorting of CD4+ naive, central memory, regulatory and stem cell-like memory cells. The sample was naive CD4+ T cells from blood. The receptor was isolated from a man aged 18 to 29 with type 1 diabetes.

The CDR3 nucleotides read TGTGCCAGCAGTTCCGGACAGGGGTTGGATGGCTACACCTTC. Translated: CASSSGQGLDGYTF. This chain links TRBV28 with TRBJ1-2, with 9 bases identical to TRBD1. CDR3 length: 14 amino acids. CDR1 is MDHEN, CDR2 SYDVKM, per germline. Trimming took 4 bases from V and 6 from J; bases not matched to a gene: 6.